Presented here are 15 T cell receptor beta chains from one specimen sequenced in a study of cytomegalovirus exposure and HLA in healthy donors. PCR was performed using 60 Vbeta and 13 Jbeta primers. The repertoire was sequenced with immunoSEQ multiplex PCR; TCRdb's copy has only in-frame clones and lacks some. The sample comprises approximately 190,000 clones, approximately 87% of which are singletons, and 1% to 1.5% rests with the top ten. Sequenced sample: PBMCs. These receptors originate from a man aged 30-40 years in good health and CMV-seronegative.

J is TRBJ2-5 and V is TRBV9; TRBD2 matches 13 bases. CDR1 and CDR2 from the germline V gene are SGDLS and YYNGEE. The CDR3 spans 16 residues. The V gene end was trimmed by 4 bases and the J gene end by 5 bases; junction bases not matched to a gene: 8. For the CDR3, the DNA is TGTGCCAGCAGCACCGGACTAGCGGGAGTGGGGGAGACCCAGTACTTC. Translation gives CASSTGLAGVGETQYF.

The chain uses TRBV7-6 and TRBJ2-6; D is unclear. The CDR3 runs to 19 residues. CDR1 is SGHVS, CDR2 FNYEAQ, per germline. V was shortened by 1 base and J by 2 bases, with 18 bases between the two germline ends. CDR3 sequence: CASSLDTGPKLAGANVLTF. Written as DNA, the CDR3 is TGTGCCAGCAGCTTAGATACGGGTCCAAAACTGGCTGGGGCCAACGTCCTGACTTTC.

The CDR3 region has the DNA TGTGCCAGCGCGGAGAGGTACGAGCAGTACTTC. This codes for CASAERYEQYF. The genes are TRBV2 and TRBJ2-7; no reliable D call. This CDR3 comprises 11 residues. Germline V gives CDR1 SNHLY, CDR2 FYNNEI. Between the trimmed V and J ends, which lost 8 bases and 4 bases, there was a span of 9 bases.

This clone was counted between two and nine times. The chain combines TRBV4-1 with TRBJ2-1; 12 bases line up with TRBD2. The junction had 8 bases not matched to a gene; V was cut back by 1 base and J by 7 bases. Germline V gives CDR1 MGHRA, CDR2 YSYEKL. The CDR3 has 17 residues. Here the CDR3 DNA reads TGCGCCAGCAGCCAAGGCCCTAGCGGGGGGGCGGCGAATGAGCAGTTCTTC. This translates into CASSQGPSGGAANEQFF.

The chain uses TRBV7-9 and TRBJ2-6, with a possible D match to TRBD2 (5 bases). This CDR3 contains 16 residues. The ends were cut back, 7 bases at V and 0 bases at J, with 13 bases in the middle. Germline lookup yields CDR1 SEHNR and CDR2 FQNEAQ (reference sequence). The DNA for the CDR3 is TGTGCCAGCACCCTGTGGGAGAGCTCTGGGGCCAACGTCCTGACTTTC. It yields the protein CASTLWESSGANVLTF.

The genes are TRBV27 and TRBJ2-3, with 7 bases that match TRBD2. CDR1 is MNHEY, CDR2 SMNVEV, per germline (reference sequence). Germline trimming cut 3 bases from V and 1 base from J; bases unmatched to any gene: 7. CDR3 length: 16 residues. This CDR3 reads CASSFQPGLRTDTQYF. CDR3 nucleotides: TGTGCCAGCAGTTTCCAACCGGGACTACGCACAGATACGCAGTATTTT.

V gene TRBV27 combines with J gene TRBJ2-7; TRBD2 matches at 14 bases. CDR1 and CDR2 from the germline V gene are MNHEY and SMNVEV (reference sequence). There are 19 residues in the CDR3. Trimming took 3 bases from V and 2 from J; bases not matched to a gene: 12. The CDR3 DNA is TGTGCCAGCAGTTTTGCGACTAGCGGGAGGGCCTACAATCCCTACGAGCAGTACTTC. Translation: CASSFATSGRAYNPYEQYF.

This rearrangement joins TRBV28 to TRBJ1-1, with 9 nucleotides matching TRBD1. The CDR3 consists of 16 residues. The trim removed 5 bases at V and 0 bases at J, leaving 7 bases unmatched. CDR1 and CDR2 from the germline V gene are MDHEN and SYDVKM. In nucleotides, the CDR3 is TGTGCCAGCAGTCCTGACAGGGGGTCAATGAACACTGAAGCTTTCTTT. It specifies CASSPDRGSMNTEAFF.

The V gene is TRBV19, the J gene TRBJ1-4; no firm D call. V lost 5 bases, J lost 11 bases, and 15 bases lay in between. The CDR3 sequence is 13 residues long. Germline V gene data show CDR1 as LNHDA and CDR2 as SQIVND (reference sequence). This chain's CDR3 is CASSPLGDGKLFF. The CDR3 region has the DNA TGTGCCAGTAGTCCGTTGGGCGATGGCAAACTGTTTTTT.

The chain employs TRBV4-1 and TRBJ2-1; 7 nucleotides line up with TRBD2. CDR3 length: 15 residues. J was trimmed by 4 bases and V by 6 bases; bases with no gene match: 9. Germline lookup yields CDR1 MGHRA and CDR2 YSYEKL. CDR3 sequence: CASSHSGNLYNEQFF. CDR3 coding DNA: TGCGCCAGCAGTCACAGCGGGAATTTGTACAATGAGCAGTTCTTC.

The rearrangement uses TRBV7-9 and TRBJ1-2, with D possibly TRBD1 on 5 matching bases. V shed 0 bases and J shed 3 bases, with 5 bases lying between them. The germline V gene encodes CDR1 SEHNR and CDR2 FQNEAQ (reference sequence). CDR3 size: 13 residues. CDR3 sequence (DNA): TGTGCCAGCAGCTTAGCGACAGACTATGGCTACACCTTC. Protein sequence: CASSLATDYGYTF.

The rearrangement uses TRBV27 and TRBJ2-1, with D tentatively TRBD2 (6 bases). The CDR3 covers 15 residues. Germline CDR1 MNHEY, CDR2 SMNVEV (reference sequence). V was trimmed by 4 bases and J by 9 bases, leaving 19 bases between them. DNA of the CDR3: TGTGCCAGCAGTTACTCCAAGGGTCAGCGGGTTGAGCAGTTCTTC. Encoded protein: CASSYSKGQRVEQFF.

The chain links TRBV19 to TRBJ2-3; TRBD1 agrees at 8 bases. The V gene's germline CDR1 is LNHDA and CDR2 SQIVND (reference sequence). Trimming took 4 bases from V and 5 from J; bases not matched to a gene: 8. This CDR3 is built from 15 residues. CDR3 protein: CASSNRPGGIDTQYF. The DNA of the CDR3 is TGTGCCAGTAGTAACAGGCCAGGGGGCATAGATACGCAGTATTTT.

The genes are TRBV29-1 and TRBJ2-7; D unclear. V lost 4 bases and J lost 7, with 17 bases in between. There are 13 residues in the CDR3. In germline, CDR1 is SQVTM, CDR2 ANQGSEA. In nucleotides, the CDR3 is TGCAGCGTTGCCAAACAGAATATGTGGGAGCAGTACTTC. It translates to CSVAKQNMWEQYF.

This chain links TRBV7-6 with TRBJ1-4; 7 bases are shared with TRBD1. Trimming at V came to 1 base and at J to 8 bases, leaving 1 base not matched to a gene. Germline V gives CDR1 SGHVS, CDR2 FNYEAQ. This CDR3 is built from 13 residues. This chain's CDR3 is CASSLGRGEKLFF. CDR3 in DNA: TGTGCCAGCAGCTTAGGCAGGGGGGAAAAACTGTTTTTT. Combining the CDR3 with reference TRBV7-6 and TRBJ1-4 gives the whole variable domain GAGVSQSPRYKVTKRGQDVALRCDPISGHVSLYWYRQALGQGPEFLTYFNYEAQQDKSGLPNDRFSAERPEGSISTLTIQRTEQRDSAMYRCASSLGRGEKLFFGSGTQLSVL.